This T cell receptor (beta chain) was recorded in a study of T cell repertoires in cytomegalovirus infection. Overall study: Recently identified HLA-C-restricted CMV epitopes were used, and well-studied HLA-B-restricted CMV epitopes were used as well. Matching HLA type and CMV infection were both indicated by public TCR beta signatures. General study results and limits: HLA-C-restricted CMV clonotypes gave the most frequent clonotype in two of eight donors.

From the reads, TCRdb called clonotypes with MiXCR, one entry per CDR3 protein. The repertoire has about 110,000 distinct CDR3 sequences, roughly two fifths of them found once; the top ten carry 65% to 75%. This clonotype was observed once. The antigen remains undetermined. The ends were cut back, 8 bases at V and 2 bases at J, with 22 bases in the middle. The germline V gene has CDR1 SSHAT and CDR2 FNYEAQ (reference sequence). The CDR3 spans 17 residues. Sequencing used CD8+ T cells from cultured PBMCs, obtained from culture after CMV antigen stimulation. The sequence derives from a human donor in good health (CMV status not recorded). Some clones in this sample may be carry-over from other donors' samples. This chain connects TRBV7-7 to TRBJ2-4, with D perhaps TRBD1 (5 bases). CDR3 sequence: CASYYMGQGGPKNIQYF. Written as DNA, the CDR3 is TGTGCCAGCTACTACATGGGGCAGGGTGGACCCAAAAACATTCAGTACTTC.